Following are 11 T cell receptor beta chains from one sample sequenced in a study of T cell repertoires in cytomegalovirus infection (dated by TCRdb to the late 2010s). Sequenced using an Illumina HiSeq 1500. TCRdb reprocessed the public reads (quality trimming at Q25 with fastp, clone calling with MiXCR) and kept in-frame beta chains. Identical CDR3 proteins give one entry, which carries the most common genes and DNA. The sample profile shows approximately 340,000 distinct CDR3 sequences; roughly 28% of them were found once. Around 18% of the sample lies in the top ten. Taken with the paper, the label for treatment or condition translates to: in vitro stimulation with specific CMV peptide epitopes to enrich CMV-specific T cells. The antigens these receptors bind are not known. The sequences come from cultured PBMCs, collected from culture after CMV antigen stimulation. The receptors stem from a human donor in good health (CMV status not recorded). Some clones in this sample may be carry-over from other donors' samples.

The gene calls are TRBV20-1 and TRBJ2-1, with D possibly being TRBD1 (5 bases). CDR3 length: 13 residues. CDR1 is DFQATT, CDR2 SNEGSKA, per germline (reference sequence). Trimming shortened V by 2 bases and J by 4 bases, and 9 bases separated the two germline ends. CDR3 nucleotide sequence: TGCAGTGCTAGACCTGACAGTTACAATGAGCAGTTCTTC. Translating it yields CSARPDSYNEQFF.

The J gene is TRBJ1-1, the V gene TRBV7-9, with a tentative D call TRBD1 (5 bases). This CDR3 has 19 amino acids. CDR1 and CDR2 (germline): SEHNR, FQNEAQ (reference sequence). V gave up 5 bases and J gave up 1 base, with 26 bases separating them. In DNA, the CDR3 is TGTGCCAGCAGCGACAGACCTCGTGGTGGTGTGGATGAGAACACTGAAGCTTTCTTT. Amino acids: CASSDRPRGGVDENTEAFF.

The genes are TRBV12-3 or TRBV12-4 and TRBJ2-1, with D unresolved. V lost 7 bases and J lost 4, with 11 bases in between. The CDR3 totals 13 residues. The CDR3 here is CASTPRSYNEQFF. In nucleotides, the CDR3 is TGTGCCAGCACTCCGAGGTCGTACAATGAGCAGTTCTTC.

This clonotype appeared once. The CDR3 loop is CASSAGQNYEQYF. Written as DNA, the CDR3 is TGTGCCAGCAGCGCTGGACAGAACTACGAGCAGTACTTC. This sequence joins TRBV9 and TRBJ2-7, with TRBD1 as a possible D gene (6 bases). Trimming pared 3 bases from V and 3 bases from J, leaving 10 bases between. CDR3 length: 13 residues. Germline values: CDR1 SGDLS, CDR2 YYNGEE.

The V gene is TRBV19, the J gene TRBJ1-5; no reliable D call. The CDR3 runs to 14 residues. Per germline, CDR1 LNHDA and CDR2 SQIVND (reference sequence). V was trimmed by 3 bases and J by 7 bases, leaving 13 bases between them. CDR3 sequence: CASSMMGDAQPQHF. For the CDR3, the DNA is TGTGCCAGTAGTATGATGGGTGACGCGCAGCCCCAGCATTTT. Combining the CDR3 with reference TRBV19 and TRBJ1-5 gives the whole variable domain DGGITQSPKYLFRKEGQNVTLSCEQNLNHDAMYWYRQDPGQGLRLIYYSQIVNDFQKGDIAEGYSVSREKKESFPLTVTSAQKNPTAFYLCASSMMGDAQPQHFGDGTRLSIL.

This sequence joins TRBV20-1 and TRBJ1-2; D call uncertain. Trimming shortened V by 0 bases and J by 7 bases, and 15 bases separated the two germline ends. The germline gives CDR1 DFQATT, CDR2 SNEGSKA (reference sequence). The CDR3 extends over 14 amino acids. The CDR3 nucleotides read TGCAGTGCTAGAGATAGGGCGGATGGCTGTGGCTACACCTTC. It translates to CSARDRADGCGYTF.

At least ten counts were recorded for this clonotype. The V and J genes are TRBV5-1 and TRBJ2-1, with 14 bases fitting TRBD2. This CDR3 is built from 18 residues. The V and J ends lost 1 base and 0 bases, in that order; junction bases with no gene match: 3. Germline V CDR1 and CDR2: SGHRS, YFSETQ. The CDR3 protein is CASSLFGTSGSSYNEQFF. The CDR3 DNA reads TGCGCCAGCAGCTTGTTTGGGACTAGCGGGAGCTCCTACAATGAGCAGTTCTTC.

CDR3 DNA sequence: TGCGCCAGCAGCTTCTCGCCTAGCGGGGATTTAGGCAATGAGCAGTTCTTC. As protein: CASSFSPSGDLGNEQFF. This chain connects TRBV5-1 to TRBJ2-1, with 9 bases fitting TRBD2. This CDR3 spans 17 amino acids. V gave up 2 bases and J gave up 6 bases; unmatched junction bases: 12. Germline CDR1 and CDR2: SGHRS and YFSETQ.

This clonotype was counted at least ten times. This chain joins TRBV25-1 and TRBJ2-2; TRBD1 or TRBD2 may be the D gene (5 bases each). Germline V gene data show CDR1 as MGHDK and CDR2 as SYGVNS. This CDR3 comprises 15 residues. The V end lost 2 bases, the J end lost 1 base, and 8 bases lay between the germline ends. The CDR3: CASSEQGRNTGELFF. The CDR3 DNA reads as TGTGCCAGCAGTGAACAGGGACGGAACACCGGGGAGCTGTTTTTT.

V and J are TRBV20-1 and TRBJ1-1; D is ambiguous. Per germline, CDR1 DFQATT and CDR2 SNEGSKA (reference sequence). The CDR3 totals 13 residues. The ends were cut back, 0 bases at V and 3 bases at J, with 8 bases in the middle. CDR3 sequence reads: CSAREDSDTEAFF. The CDR3 nucleotides read TGCAGTGCTAGAGAAGATTCGGACACTGAAGCTTTCTTT.

Of note for this clonotype: A much larger clone differs from this one at a single base, so this may be a read error. CDR3 protein: CASSPGTGANVLTF. The DNA of the CDR3 is TGTGCCAGCAGCCCCGGGACTGGGGCCAACGTCCTGACTTTC. The chain couples TRBV27 to TRBJ2-6; D is perhaps TRBD2 (5 bases). This CDR3 is 14 amino acids long. Germline loops: CDR1 MNHEY, CDR2 SMNVEV (reference sequence). Trimming shortened V by 6 bases and J by 2 bases, and 8 bases separated the two germline ends.